This entry is about one T cell receptor (beta chain). This clonotype has at least ten counts. There is no known antigen for this receptor. No base qualities exist here, and no much larger clone lies one base off it. The data originate from a study of T-cell reconstitution after alpha-beta-depleted transplantation in children (dated by TCRdb to about 2016). A note on the overall study: Using TCR repertoire profiling, the study quantitatively followed how T-cell immune reconstitution unfolded in children after TCRalphabeta/CD19-depleted allogeneic hematopoietic cell transplantation. Summary of the overall study and its limitations: In some patients, the high TCRbeta diversity seen at day 60 was put down to recipient T cells and intrathymic progenitors that had survived conditioning. The apparently early alphabetaT-cell count recovery about two months after transplant was reportedly dependent on only several hundred rapidly expanded clones derived from non-depleted graft cells. Hyperexpanded clone frequencies declined over subsequent months; after one year, T-cell counts and TCRbeta diversity were mostly attributed to newly produced T cells.

Ends trimmed: V by 5 bases, J by 2 bases; bases unmatched to a gene: 12. The CDR3 has 19 amino acids, counting the end cysteine and phenylalanine. Of the read, only the CDR3 DNA is kept; its 57 bases are in frame from base 1. The treatment or condition label for this specimen denotes: allogeneic hematopoietic cell transplantation with graft depleted of TCRalphabeta T cells and CD19 B cells. Transplant recipients were children who received TCRalphabeta/CD19-depleted allogeneic hematopoietic cell grafts. The protocol used for the library was PCR. The instrument given in TCRdb is Illumina HiSeq 2500. TCR libraries were prepared with molecular barcoding, using unique molecular identifiers to normalize TCRbeta repertoire quantification. The public reads were quality trimmed at Q25 with fastp and then assembled into clones with MiXCR by TCRdb, keeping productive beta chains. Each CDR3 protein gets just one entry, which takes the most common genes and DNA from the rows behind it. This sample lists about 260,000 distinct CDR3 sequences; 6.5% to 10% were detected once. The ten most abundant clones make up 6% to 7% of the sample.

The specimen comprised PBMCs, mostly from graft donor cells, sampled 180 days after TCRalphabeta/CD19-depleted stem cell transplant. This receptor was identified in a male patient younger than 18 who had a stem cell transplant for acute lymphoblastic leukemia, so the T cells may come from the graft donor. This receptor chain uses TRBV12-3 or TRBV12-4 and TRBJ2-7; 16 of the junction bases match TRBD2. The CDR3: CASSLTPGLAGGPTYEQYF. The sequence in DNA is TGTGCCAGCAGTCTAACGCCGGGACTAGCGGGAGGGCCTACCTACGAGCAGTACTTC.